What follows are 24 T cell receptor beta chains derived from one specimen sequenced in a study of T cells in Graves' hyperthyroidism and ophthalmopathy. TCR beta CDR3 sequences were amplified from RNA transcripts. Researchers ran a first-round RT-PCR on the TCR CDR3 using the HTBI primer set. TCRdb used MiXCR to reprocess the multiplex PCR reads, holding one entry per CDR3 protein. This sample has about 380,000 distinct CDR3 sequences, with roughly 20% found just once. Sequenced input: blood. The receptors derive from a man younger than 35 with Graves' ophthalmopathy.

This clonotype was detected many times. The CDR3 spells CASSESGVTDTQYF. The CDR3 DNA follows: TGCGCCAGCAGCGAATCGGGGGTCACAGATACGCAGTATTTT. The chain carries TRBV5-1 and TRBJ2-3; tentative D call: TRBD2 (6 bases). The CDR3 runs to 14 residues. Looked up from germline, CDR1 is SGHRS and CDR2 is YFSETQ. V gave up 4 bases and J gave up 2 bases, with 11 bases separating them.

The chain combines TRBV6-2 or TRBV6-3 with TRBJ2-5; 8 nucleotides match TRBD2. Germline CDR1 is MNHEY and CDR2 is SVGEGT. The V gene end was trimmed by 2 bases and the J gene end by 2 bases; junction bases not matched to a gene: 4. The CDR3 contains 15 residues. CDR3 sequence: CASSYGGGTQETQYF. CDR3 bases: TGTGCCAGCAGTTACGGCGGGGGGACACAAGAGACCCAGTACTTC.

This clonotype was seen only a few times. The chain combines TRBV9 with TRBJ1-2; TRBD1 is a possible D gene (5 bases). This CDR3 is 16 amino acids long. V was clipped by 4 bases and J by 0 bases, with 16 bases between them. The germline CDR1 and CDR2 sequences are SGDLS and YYNGEE. The DNA for the CDR3 is TGTGCCAGCAGCCCCCGTGGGGACCATGCTAACTATGGCTACACCTTC. Encoded protein: CASSPRGDHANYGYTF.

This clonotype appeared many times. The chain links TRBV5-8 to TRBJ1-2; D perhaps matches TRBD1 (6 bases). This CDR3 contains 13 residues. V shed 4 bases and J shed 6 bases, with 13 bases lying between them. Looked up from germline, CDR1 is SGHTS and CDR2 is YDEGEE. In DNA, the CDR3 is TGTGCCAGCAGCGACCGGGACACGCATGGCTACACCTTC. Protein: CASSDRDTHGYTF.

At least ten counts were recorded for this clonotype. This rearrangement joins TRBV3-1 to TRBJ1-3; D gene ambiguous. The CDR3 sequence is 14 residues long. Germline V lookup: CDR1 LGHDT, CDR2 YNNKEL (reference sequence). V was clipped by 5 bases and J by 0 bases, with 8 bases between them. CDR3 amino acids: CASSSQSSGNTIYF. Here the CDR3 DNA reads TGTGCCAGCAGCTCCCAGAGCTCTGGAAACACCATATATTTT.

This sequence joins TRBV7-9 and TRBJ1-4; 7 bases align to TRBD1. Germline V gene sequence: CDR1 SEHNR, CDR2 FQNEAQ (reference sequence). V shed 5 bases and J 8 bases; nucleotides not matched to a gene: 8. This CDR3 is 14 amino acids long. Here the CDR3 DNA reads TGTGCCAGCAGCCGACAGGGTGAAACAGAAAAACTGTTTTTT. This gives the protein CASSRQGETEKLFF.

This clonotype was observed many times. This chain uses TRBV6-2 or TRBV6-3 with TRBJ2-1, with TRBD1 matching 7 bases. V lost 0 bases, J lost 2 bases, and 4 bases stayed unmatched. CDR3 length equals 16 residues. Looked up from germline, CDR1 is MNHEY and CDR2 is SVGEGT. The CDR3 reads CASSYSMGQPYNEQFF. DNA for the CDR3: TGTGCCAGCAGTTACTCGATGGGACAGCCCTACAATGAGCAGTTCTTC.

This clonotype showed up just a few times. The rearrangement links TRBV5-8 to TRBJ1-4; no definite D call. CDR3 length: 13 amino acids. Germline V gene sequence: CDR1 SGHTS, CDR2 YDEGEE. Deletions cut 7 bases from V and 8 bases from J, with 15 bases between. CDR3 coding DNA: TGTGCCAGCTCCCCCGGAGTCTTGGAAAAACTGTTTTTT. It specifies CASSPGVLEKLFF.

The V and J genes are TRBV5-1 and TRBJ1-6, with 9 positions matching TRBD1. The J segment lost 10 bases and the V segment lost 4 bases, leaving 9 bases of the junction unmatched. The CDR3 consists of 15 residues. Per germline, CDR1 SGHRS and CDR2 YFSETQ. CDR3 in amino acids: CASSPLTGGESPLHF. The CDR3, as DNA: TGCGCCAGCAGCCCATTGACAGGGGGTGAATCACCCCTCCACTTT.

In this sample, this clonotype turned up many times. The genes are TRBV2 and TRBJ2-5; D unclear. The germline V gene encodes CDR1 SNHLY and CDR2 FYNNEI. The CDR3 sequence is 13 residues long. Trimming cost V 4 bases and J 4 bases, with 10 bases left between them. CDR3 region: CASSARLRETQYF. The CDR3 region has the DNA TGTGCCAGCAGTGCGCGGTTGCGAGAGACCCAGTACTTC. The whole variable domain, filled in from reference TRBV2 and TRBJ2-5, reads EPEVTQTPSHQVTQMGQEVILRCVPISNHLYFYWYRQILGQKVEFLVSFYNNEISEKSEIFDDQFSVERPDGSNFTLKIRSTKLEDSAMYFCASSARLRETQYFGPGTRLLVL.

This clonotype was detected once. This sequence joins TRBV11-2 and TRBJ2-7; D gene ambiguous. V was shortened by 5 bases and J by 8 bases, with 19 bases between the two germline ends. CDR3 length: 14 residues. In germline, CDR1 is SGHAT, CDR2 FQNNGV. The CDR3 coding sequence is TGTGCCAGCAGCCTGCACGACCAGAACAACAAGCAGTACTTC. Amino acids: CASSLHDQNNKQYF.

The V gene is TRBV6-2 or TRBV6-3, the J gene TRBJ1-1, with D uncertain. Trimming cost V 7 bases and J 0 bases, with 9 bases left between them. Germline V gene data show CDR1 as MNHEY and CDR2 as SVGEGT. The CDR3 consists of 13 residues. CDR3 DNA: TGTGCCAGCAACCGGGGTGTGAACACTGAAGCTTTCTTT. Its protein is CASNRGVNTEAFF.

CDR3 DNA sequence: TGTGCCAGCAGTATCCAGGGCTACGAGCAGTACTTC. It codes for CASSIQGYEQYF. V is TRBV28 and J is TRBJ2-7; tentative D call: TRBD1 (5 bases). The length of the CDR3 is 12 residues. With 5 bases removed from V and 3 bases from J, the gap between germline ends came to 8 bases. Germline-derived CDR1 and CDR2 are MDHEN and SYDVKM.

This clonotype has just a few counts. J is TRBJ2-3 and V is TRBV10-1, with 8 bases identical to TRBD1. Germline V lookup: CDR1 WNHNN, CDR2 SYGVQD (reference sequence). J was trimmed by 0 bases and V by 2 bases; bases with no gene match: 4. The CDR3 extends over 16 amino acids. The CDR3 region is CASSEPRDRSTDTQYF. For the CDR3, the DNA is TGCGCCAGCAGTGAGCCGCGGGACAGGAGCACAGATACGCAGTATTTT.

This clonotype occurred many times. This sequence joins TRBV6-1 and TRBJ1-1, with D hard to call. Trimming left V 1 base short and J 6 bases short, with 15 bases between. The germline gives CDR1 MNHNS, CDR2 SASEGT. This CDR3 has 15 residues. This chain's CDR3 is CASSEVSWERPEAFF. CDR3 nucleotides: TGTGCCAGCAGTGAAGTGAGCTGGGAAAGGCCTGAAGCTTTCTTT.

This clonotype was seen only a few times. This chain joins TRBV11-2 and TRBJ2-5; D call uncertain. The germline gives CDR1 SGHAT, CDR2 FQNNGV. With 1 base removed from V and 5 bases from J, the gap between germline ends came to 8 bases. The CDR3 has 13 amino acids. The CDR3 is CASSLGLVETQYF. DNA for the CDR3: TGTGCCAGCAGCTTAGGCCTGGTGGAGACCCAGTACTTC.

This clonotype has a handful of counts. This sequence may be a read error, since a much larger clone differs from it by one base. The chain employs TRBV18 and TRBJ2-7, with a weak D call TRBD2 (5 bases). This CDR3 is built from 13 residues. Germline CDR1 KGHSH, CDR2 LQKENI. The DNA of the CDR3 is TGTGCCAGCTCACCAGGCTCAGACTACGAGCAGTGCTTC. It yields the protein CASSPGSDYEQCF.

This clonotype was seen many times. The chain carries TRBV6-1 and TRBJ1-5; 12 bases align to TRBD1. Germline CDR1 MNHNS, CDR2 SASEGT. This CDR3 is built from 15 residues. V lost 5 bases to trimming and J lost 8 bases; unmatched junction nucleotides: 7. The CDR3 is CASSPGTGGLEPQHF. The CDR3 DNA is TGTGCCAGCAGTCCCGGGACAGGGGGCTTAGAGCCCCAGCATTTT.

The table lists this clonotype with a few counts. The chain combines TRBV2 with TRBJ2-2; tentatively, D is TRBD2 (6 bases). CDR1 is SNHLY, CDR2 FYNNEI, per germline. The CDR3 runs 14 residues. The ends were cut back, 7 bases at V and 7 bases at J, with 16 bases in the middle. CDR3 in amino acids: CASTPSSVGGELFF. Here the CDR3 DNA reads TGTGCCAGCACACCCTCTAGCGTGGGCGGGGAGCTGTTTTTT.

This clonotype was seen repeatedly, ten times or more. The chain employs TRBV12-3 or TRBV12-4 and TRBJ1-1; unclear D gene. V was shortened by 2 bases and J by 1 base, with 8 bases between the two germline ends. This CDR3 is built from 14 residues. The CDR3 region is CASSLHGTNTEAFF. The CDR3 bases are TGTGCCAGCAGTTTACACGGAACGAACACTGAAGCTTTCTTT.

This clonotype was detected ten times or more. This sequence joins TRBV3-1 and TRBJ2-7, with no clear D. The CDR3 has 12 residues. The V and J ends lost 3 bases and 2 bases respectively, with 5 bases between them. Germline CDR1 LGHDT, CDR2 YNNKEL (reference sequence). The CDR3 protein is CASSQGTYEQYF. CDR3 nucleotides: TGTGCCAGCAGCCAGGGTACCTACGAGCAGTACTTC.

The chain joins TRBV3-1 to TRBJ1-1; D gene uncertain. With 7 bases removed from V and 3 bases from J, the gap between germline ends came to 15 bases. The CDR3 is 14 amino acids. CDR1 is LGHDT and CDR2 is YNNKEL in the germline V gene (reference sequence). CDR3 sequence reads: CASIPFGLYTEAFF. The CDR3 DNA reads TGTGCCAGCATCCCATTCGGGCTTTACACTGAAGCTTTCTTT. Supplemented by reference TRBV3-1 and TRBJ1-1, the full variable domain reads DTAVSQTPKYLVTQMGNDKSIKCEQNLGHDTMYWYKQDSKKFLKIMFSYNNKELIINETVPNRFSPKSPDKAHLNLHINSLELGDSAVYFCASIPFGLYTEAFFGQGTRLTVV.

The chain joins TRBV5-1 to TRBJ2-7; 9 bases are a match to TRBD1. CDR3 length equals 17 residues. After removal of 4 bases from V and 2 bases from J, the junction contained 13 bases not matched to a gene. CDR1 and CDR2 (germline): SGHRS, YFSETQ. This CDR3 reads CASSTHPDRGYTYEQYF. The CDR3 bases are TGCGCCAGCAGCACCCACCCGGACAGGGGCTATACCTACGAGCAGTACTTC.

In this sample, this clonotype turned up many times. This rearrangement joins TRBV7-2 to TRBJ2-7; 8 bases agree with TRBD2. The V gene's germline CDR1 is SGHTA and CDR2 FQGNSA. There are 14 residues in the CDR3. V trimming: 6 bases; J trimming: 3 bases; junction bases outside the gene matches: 7. The CDR3 sequence is CASRPSGGSYEQYF. CDR3 sequence (DNA): TGTGCCAGCAGACCGTCGGGGGGGAGCTACGAGCAGTACTTC.